The next 24 T cell receptor beta chains were all read from a single sample in a study of a mutant IDH1 vaccine in newly diagnosed glioma. Their cognate antigens are unknown. This sample's time point: week 11, during vaccination. The investigators gave 300 ug of mutant IDH1 20-mer peptide in each vaccine dose, together with topical imiquimod. Clones were read by immunoSEQ multiplex PCR, and TCRdb kept only the in-frame ones, dropping some. The table records tens of thousands of clones, 60% to 80% of them present only once. This specimen consisted of PBMCs, obtained from a glioma patient whose treatment included an IDH1 peptide vaccine. The source of these receptors is a young man with glioma.

The V gene is TRBV25-1, the J gene TRBJ1-1; D is uncertain. V lost 4 bases, J lost 14 bases, and 20 bases lay in between. Germline loops: CDR1 MGHDK, CDR2 SYGVNS. This CDR3 region has 13 residues. CDR3 sequence: CASSAGRETESFF. The CDR3 DNA follows: TGTGCCAGCAGTGCCGGGCGGGAGACTGAATCATTCTTT.

The chain recombines TRBV30 with TRBJ1-1; TRBD1 might be the D (5 bases). This CDR3 region has 14 residues. The V and J ends lost 5 bases and 1 base respectively, with 14 bases between them. Germline CDR1 and CDR2: GTSNPN and SVGIG (reference sequence). The CDR3 DNA reads as TGTGCCTGGGCAGTTTACACAGGGAACACTGAAGCTTTCTTT. Translating it yields CAWAVYTGNTEAFF.

The chain combines TRBV10-3 with TRBJ2-7; D uncertain. V was shortened by 3 bases and J by 3 bases, with 12 bases between the two germline ends. This CDR3 has 14 residues. The germline gives CDR1 ENHRY, CDR2 SYGVKD. As DNA, the CDR3 is TGTGCCATCAGTGAACCCCAGAGTCTCTACGAGCAGTACTTC. Encoded protein: CAISEPQSLYEQYF.

Only a few counts were recorded for this clone. CDR3 protein: CASSGTVLYEQYF. The CDR3 DNA sequence: TGTGCCAGTAGCGGGACAGTTCTATACGAGCAGTACTTC. This chain joins TRBV19 and TRBJ2-7; 7 bases are shared with TRBD1. The CDR3 totals 13 residues. The germline V gene has CDR1 LNHDA and CDR2 SQIVND (reference sequence). After removal of 6 bases from V and 4 bases from J, the junction contained 6 bases not matched to a gene.

The V gene is TRBV2, the J gene TRBJ1-1; tentatively, D is TRBD1 (5 bases). In germline, CDR1 is SNHLY, CDR2 FYNNEI. CDR3 length: 14 residues. The V and J ends lost 7 bases and 0 bases respectively, with 12 bases between them. CDR3 in DNA: TGTGCCAGCAAGACAGACAGCATGAACACTGAAGCTTTCTTT. It encodes CASKTDSMNTEAFF.

The chain has TRBV4-1 and TRBJ2-7; D assignment may be TRBD1 or TRBD2 (6 bases each). The CDR3 has 14 residues. Trimming took 1 base from V and 7 from J, leaving 14 bases between them. Germline CDR1 MGHRA, CDR2 YSYEKL. In nucleotides, the CDR3 is TGCGCCAGCAGCCAAGGACCCGGGGGCGGAGAGCAGTACTTC. It is translated as CASSQGPGGGEQYF.

The CDR3 protein is CASSLGTGTHEQYF. CDR3 coding DNA: TGTGCCAGCAGCTTAGGGACAGGGACTCACGAGCAGTACTTC. The chain uses TRBV7-9 and TRBJ2-7; 8 bases line up with TRBD1. There are 14 residues in the CDR3. V was clipped by 1 base and J by 5 bases; unmatched bases: 4. Germline CDR1 SEHNR, CDR2 FQNEAQ (reference sequence).

The rearrangement links TRBV25-1 to TRBJ2-7, with 7 bases aligning to TRBD1. The CDR3 has 12 amino acids. Germline V CDR1 and CDR2: MGHDK, SYGVNS. The V segment lost 6 bases and the J segment 3 bases; nucleotides outside the gene matches: 2. The CDR3 protein is CASRGQVYEQYF. CDR3 DNA sequence: TGTGCCAGCAGAGGACAGGTCTACGAGCAGTACTTC.

The V and J genes are TRBV5-6 and TRBJ2-5; the D is unclear. Per the germline V gene, CDR1 is SGHDT and CDR2 is YYEEEE. V was trimmed by 4 bases and J by 4 bases, leaving 11 bases between them. The length of the CDR3 is 13 residues. The CDR3 loop is CASSPSASETQYF. The CDR3 coding sequence is TGTGCCAGCAGCCCATCGGCATCAGAGACCCAGTACTTC.

This rearrangement joins TRBV19 to TRBJ1-2, with 7 bases identical to TRBD1. The CDR3 is 11 residues long. With 6 bases clipped from V and 7 bases from J, the junction kept 2 bases outside the gene matches. Germline loops: CDR1 LNHDA, CDR2 SQIVND (reference sequence). CDR3 nucleotide sequence: TGTGCCAGTAGGACAGGGTTTGGCTACACCTTC. Its protein product is CASRTGFGYTF.

The chain couples TRBV4-1 to TRBJ1-2; TRBD1 is a possible D gene (5 bases). Germline V lookup: CDR1 MGHRA, CDR2 YSYEKL. The length of the CDR3 is 16 residues. V was pared by 0 bases and J by 2 bases, with 13 bases between. The CDR3 coding sequence is TGCGCCAGCAGCCAAGACTCCAGGGCCGCCAACTATGGCTACACCTTC. This translates into CASSQDSRAANYGYTF.

V is TRBV2 and J is TRBJ2-3, with D uncertain. V was trimmed by 8 bases and J by 0 bases, leaving 12 bases between them. This CDR3 region has 14 residues. Germline CDR1 SNHLY, CDR2 FYNNEI. The CDR3 sequence is CASVPRYSTDTQYF. CDR3 nucleotide sequence: TGTGCCAGCGTCCCCCGTTACAGCACAGATACGCAGTATTTT.

This chain connects TRBV11-2 to TRBJ2-3; the D is unclear. CDR1 is SGHAT and CDR2 is FQNNGV in the germline V gene. This CDR3 is built from 12 residues. Between the trimmed V and J ends, which lost 4 bases and 6 bases, there was a span of 8 bases. CDR3 in DNA: TGTGCCAGCAGCTCCCACCGTGATACGCAGTATTTT. Translated: CASSSHRDTQYF.

A single count supports this clone. This chain joins TRBV6-5 and TRBJ2-7; possibly TRBD1 or TRBD2 for D (6 bases each). Germline CDR1 is MNHEY and CDR2 is SVGAGI. Trimming took off 5 bases at V and 3 bases at J, with 17 bases between the two ends. CDR3 length: 15 residues. This CDR3 is CASSTLLGGNYEQYF. CDR3 DNA sequence: TGTGCCAGCAGTACTTTACTAGGGGGGAACTACGAGCAGTACTTC.

The genes are TRBV6-6 and TRBJ1-2, with D uncertain. The CDR3 totals 13 residues. The V and J ends lost 5 bases and 0 bases respectively, with 7 bases between them. Germline-derived CDR1 and CDR2 are MNHNY and SVGAGI (reference sequence). CDR3 DNA: TGTGCCAGCAGTCCCGGGACTAACTATGGCTACACCTTC. It specifies CASSPGTNYGYTF.

The chain links TRBV2 to TRBJ2-5, with 7 bases that match TRBD1. V dropped 6 bases and J dropped 2; count of bases not matched to a gene: 6. This CDR3 region has 14 residues. Germline assignment: CDR1 SNHLY and CDR2 FYNNEI. The CDR3: CASRDRAHQETQYF. CDR3 DNA sequence: TGTGCCAGCAGAGACAGGGCGCATCAAGAGACCCAGTACTTC.

The CDR3 loop is CASSSRDRGAYEQYF. In DNA, the CDR3 is TGTGCCAGCAGCTCCCGGGACAGGGGAGCCTACGAGCAGTACTTC. The chain is built from TRBV14 and TRBJ2-7, with 10 bases identical to TRBD1. The CDR3 runs to 15 residues. Germline CDR1 SGHDN, CDR2 FVKESK. V lost 5 bases and J lost 2; bases outside the gene matches: 6.

The rearrangement links TRBV5-4 to TRBJ2-7; D is perhaps TRBD2 (6 bases). The germline V gene has CDR1 SGHNT and CDR2 YYREEE (reference sequence). V was pared by 7 bases and J by 4 bases, with 15 bases between. CDR3 length: 13 residues. The CDR3 nucleotides are TGTGCCAGCCGGGGGACGTCTGATTACGAGCAGTACTTC. It translates to CASRGTSDYEQYF.

The chain links TRBV6-5 to TRBJ2-1, with D possibly TRBD2 on 6 matching bases. Per the germline V gene, CDR1 is MNHEY and CDR2 is SVGAGI. The CDR3 extends over 13 amino acids. V lost 6 bases to trimming and J lost 7 bases, with 13 bases between them. CDR3 protein: CASSPGGGNEQFF. The CDR3 DNA follows: TGTGCCAGCAGCCCAGGTGGGGGGAATGAGCAGTTCTTC.

V usage is TRBV5-1 and J usage is TRBJ1-6; D possibly corresponds to TRBD1 (5 bases). CDR1 and CDR2 from the germline V gene are SGHRS and YFSETQ. The CDR3 sequence is 15 residues long. V dropped 0 bases and J dropped 8 bases, with 12 bases sitting between them. The DNA for the CDR3 is TGCGCCAGCAGCTTGGGTCAGGGCGGCGATTCACCCCTCCACTTT. Translated, it gives CASSLGQGGDSPLHF.

The J gene is TRBJ2-1, the V gene TRBV19, with D maybe TRBD2 (7 bases). The ends were cut back, 6 bases at V and 3 bases at J, with 12 bases in the middle. The CDR3 spans 14 residues. Germline V gene lookup returns CDR1 LNHDA and CDR2 SQIVND (reference sequence). The CDR3 region is CASSPGDYYNEQFF. CDR3 sequence (DNA): TGTGCCAGTAGCCCAGGGGACTACTACAATGAGCAGTTCTTC.

The V call is TRBV7-2, the J call TRBJ2-1; weak D call: TRBD1 (5 bases). This CDR3 spans 14 amino acids. Germline CDR1 reads SGHTA; CDR2 reads FQGNSA. Trimming took off 2 bases at V and 6 bases at J, with 11 bases between the two ends. The CDR3 spells CASSLKTGANEQFF. In DNA, the CDR3 is TGTGCCAGCAGCTTAAAGACTGGGGCCAATGAGCAGTTCTTC.

This chain uses TRBV20-1 with TRBJ2-1, with D possibly matching TRBD2 (6 bases). The V gene lost 6 bases and the J gene lost 9 bases, with 12 bases spanning the gap. CDR3 length equals 11 residues. From germline, CDR1 is DFQATT and CDR2 SNEGSKA (reference sequence). The CDR3 protein is CSAAGTFEQFF. For the CDR3, the DNA is TGCAGTGCGGCCGGGACTTTTGAGCAGTTCTTC.

The chain uses TRBV27 and TRBJ2-7; the D gene is possibly TRBD2 (5 bases). The ends were cut back, 11 bases at V and 3 bases at J, with 17 bases in the middle. The CDR3 covers 13 residues. Germline V lookup: CDR1 MNHEY, CDR2 SMNVEV (reference sequence). CDR3 loop: CACRLAGNYEQYF. The CDR3 DNA follows: TGTGCCTGCCGTCTAGCAGGAAACTACGAGCAGTACTTC.